This T cell receptor beta chain was identified during a study of blood T cell repertoires in COVID-19. Study background: Samples taken during acute and convalescent COVID-19 were collected in the United States, Italy and Spain.

Original data processing: Cell counts per sample came from amplifying reference gene primers. The assay was immunoSEQ multiplex PCR, and TCRdb's table has in-frame clones only and misses some. V and J calls and clone size are those listed in that table; D and trimming were worked out from the DNA. The sample contains more than 150,000 clones, around four fifths of which appear only once. J was trimmed by 9 bases and V by 7 bases; bases with no gene match: 13. CDR3 length equals 14 residues. The germline V gene encodes CDR1 LGHDT and CDR2 YNNKEL (reference sequence). The sequencing input was peripheral blood. The source of this sequence is a woman aged 80 or over with active or convalescent COVID-19. This chain links TRBV3-1 (or the pseudogene TRBV3-2) with TRBJ2-3; 7 nucleotides align to TRBD2. CDR3 in DNA: TGTGCCAGCACAAAAGCGGGATCGCAGAACACGCAGTATTTT. Encoded protein: CASTKAGSQNTQYF.